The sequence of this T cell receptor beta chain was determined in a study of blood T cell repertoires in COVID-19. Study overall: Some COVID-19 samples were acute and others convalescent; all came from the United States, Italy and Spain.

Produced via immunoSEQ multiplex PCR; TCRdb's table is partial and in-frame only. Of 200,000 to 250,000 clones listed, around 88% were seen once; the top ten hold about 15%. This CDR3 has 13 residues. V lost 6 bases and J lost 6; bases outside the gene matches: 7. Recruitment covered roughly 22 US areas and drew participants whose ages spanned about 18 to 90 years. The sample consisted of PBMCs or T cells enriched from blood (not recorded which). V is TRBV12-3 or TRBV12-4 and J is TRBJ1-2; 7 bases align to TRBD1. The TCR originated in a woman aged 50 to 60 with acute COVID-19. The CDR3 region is CASREQGMDGYTF. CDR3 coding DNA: TGTGCCAGCAGAGAACAGGGGATGGATGGCTACACCTTC.